This TCR beta chain was documented in a study of CD8 T cells in Susac syndrome. Random hexamers primed reverse transcription of about 0.5 to 1 ug RNA. Amplification of TCR beta CDR3 across 54 Vbeta and 13 Jbeta was performed with immunoSEQ multiplex PCR. TCRdb called the immunoSEQ multiplex PCR reads again in MiXCR, with one record for every CDR3 protein. The sample contains about 150,000 distinct CDR3 sequences, about 95% of which appear only once. The CDR3 runs to 13 residues. Trimming at V came to 5 bases and at J to 7 bases, leaving 6 bases not matched to a gene. CDR1 is LNHDA and CDR2 is SQIVND in the germline V gene (reference sequence). Negative isolation yielded the CD8+ and CD4+ T cells, while FACS enriched the TEMRA cells.

The specimen sequenced was CD8+ T cells from PBMCs. The rearrangement joins TRBV19 to TRBJ1-1, with 8 bases matching TRBD1. The origin of this receptor is a human donor with multiple sclerosis. The CDR3 spells CASSLWTGSEAFF. In DNA, the CDR3 is TGTGCCAGTAGTCTTTGGACAGGGAGTGAAGCTTTCTTT.